Each of the 19 T cell receptor beta chains below was sequenced from the same sample in a study of blood T cells in healthy people across ages. The use of a sample-barcoded 5' primer and a J-beta primer mix characterized a second PCR of roughly 7 to 11 cycles. TCRdb called the 5' RACE reads again in MiXCR, with one record for every CDR3 protein. The profile shows 1.5 million or so distinct CDR3 sequences, around 42% of them singletons. The sequencing input was blood. These receptors came from a woman between 18 and 29 years old in good health.

The rearrangement uses TRBV28 and TRBJ1-5; D might be TRBD1 (5 bases). The V gene lost 5 bases and the J gene lost 0 bases, with 11 bases spanning the gap. Germline V CDR1 and CDR2: MDHEN, SYDVKM. This CDR3 comprises 15 residues. The DNA for the CDR3 is TGTGCCAGCAGTCGGGGCCAAAATAGCAATCAGCCCCAGCATTTT. The encoded protein is CASSRGQNSNQPQHF.

The CDR3 is CSASRKREGLLEQYF. CDR3 DNA sequence: TGCAGTGCCAGTCGAAAGCGGGAGGGCCTACTCGAGCAGTACTTC. This chain connects TRBV20-1 to TRBJ2-7, with 10 bases aligning to TRBD2. Germline CDR1 and CDR2: DFQATT and SNEGSKA (reference sequence). With V trimmed by 6 bases and J by 6 bases, 14 bases remained unmatched. The CDR3 runs to 15 residues.

The J gene is TRBJ2-2, the V gene TRBV20-1; D unclear. The germline CDR1 and CDR2 sequences are DFQATT and SNEGSKA (reference sequence). Trimming cost V 7 bases and J 1 base, with 7 bases left between them. The CDR3 contains 12 residues. In nucleotides, the CDR3 is TGCAGTGTTCCGAAGAACACCGGGGAGCTGTTTTTT. This gives the protein CSVPKNTGELFF.

The J gene is TRBJ2-7, the V gene TRBV12-5, with D perhaps TRBD1 (6 bases). The germline CDR1 and CDR2 sequences are LGHNT and FRNRAP. V was clipped by 4 bases and J by 0 bases, with 13 bases between them. The CDR3 is 15 residues long. CDR3 DNA sequence: TGTGCTAGTGGTTCCTTGGGGGCGAACTCCTACGAGCAGTACTTC. This translates into CASGSLGANSYEQYF.

This clonotype was picked up a small number of times. V is TRBV20-1 and J is TRBJ2-1; 11 bases map to TRBD2. This CDR3 comprises 17 residues. Germline assignment: CDR1 DFQATT and CDR2 SNEGSKA (reference sequence). Trimming removed 3 bases from V and 2 bases from J; junction bases left unmatched: 9. CDR3 sequence (DNA): TGCAGTGCTAGGGGTACTAGCGGGAGTCAGGCCTACAATGAGCAGTTCTTC. Encoded protein: CSARGTSGSQAYNEQFF.

The genes are TRBV7-2 and TRBJ2-5; tentatively, D is TRBD2 (6 bases). The germline CDR1 and CDR2 sequences are SGHTA and FQGNSA. V lost 5 bases and J 11 bases, leaving 18 bases between the germline ends. The CDR3 is 13 amino acids. This CDR3 reads CASSADYSNEQYF. CDR3 DNA sequence: TGTGCCAGCAGCGCGGACTACTCCAATGAGCAGTACTTC.

This clonotype was found a few times. The rearrangement uses TRBV5-1 and TRBJ1-5, with D possibly matching TRBD1 (6 bases). Germline V CDR1 and CDR2: SGHRS, YFSETQ. The CDR3 has 16 residues. V lost 0 bases to trimming and J lost 7 bases, with 17 bases between them. The CDR3 spells CASSLEGGLSGQPQHF. The DNA for the CDR3 is TGCGCCAGCAGCTTGGAGGGGGGGCTCAGCGGCCAGCCCCAGCATTTT.

The CDR3 region is CASSQDLDYGYTF. CDR3 DNA: TGTGCCAGCAGCCAAGACCTTGACTATGGCTACACCTTC. V and J are TRBV6-5 and TRBJ1-2; D is unclear. Germline V gene lookup returns CDR1 MNHEY and CDR2 SVGAGI. V was pared by 6 bases and J by 3 bases, with 11 bases between. CDR3 length equals 13 residues.

Many counts were recorded for this clonotype. The chain recombines TRBV21-1 with TRBJ2-7; TRBD2 was called by the table and not checked on the DNA. TRBV21-1 is a known pseudogene. The CDR3 has 16 amino acids. CDR3 in DNA: TGTGCCAGCAGCAAAGGTTTGGCGGGTCGATCCTACGAGCAGTACTTC. Protein sequence: CASSKGLAGRSYEQYF.

This clonotype was seen only a few times. The chain has TRBV20-1 and TRBJ2-7; TRBD2 matches 7 bases. Looked up from germline, CDR1 is DFQATT and CDR2 is SNEGSKA (reference sequence). With 1 base clipped from V and 3 bases from J, the junction kept 6 bases outside the gene matches. The CDR3 totals 14 residues. The CDR3 protein is CSARGLAEVYEQYF. The CDR3, as DNA: TGCAGTGCTAGAGGTCTAGCGGAGGTCTACGAGCAGTACTTC.

The J gene is TRBJ2-3, the V gene TRBV20-1, with D tentatively TRBD2 (6 bases). Germline assignment: CDR1 DFQATT and CDR2 SNEGSKA (reference sequence). V was pared by 5 bases and J by 4 bases, with 16 bases between. The CDR3 loop spans 14 amino acids. Here the CDR3 reads CSAQSSGSADTQYF. The CDR3, as DNA: TGCAGTGCTCAGAGTAGCGGCTCCGCAGATACGCAGTATTTT.

The rearrangement joins TRBV13 to TRBJ2-1; D is possibly TRBD1 or TRBD2 (6 bases each). Trimming took 3 bases from V and 9 from J, leaving 12 bases between them. CDR1 and CDR2 (germline): PRHDT, FYEKMQ (reference sequence). The CDR3 has 13 residues. CDR3 sequence: CASSFGTGAEQFF. The CDR3 nucleotides read TGTGCCAGCAGCTTTGGGACGGGGGCTGAGCAGTTCTTC.

Points on this clonotype: A much larger clone differs from this one at a single base, so this may be a read error. V usage is TRBV15 and J usage is TRBJ1-4, with D possibly matching TRBD1 (5 bases). The germline V gene has CDR1 LNHNV and CDR2 YYDKDF (reference sequence). The CDR3 totals 12 residues. V lost 6 bases and J lost 7, with 9 bases in between. The DNA of the CDR3 is TGTGCCACCAGGGGGGGAGGTGAAAAACTGTTTTTT. Amino acid sequence: CATRGGGEKLFF.

Worth noting for this clonotype: One end of the junction is discordant with germline, which a read error may explain. The rearrangement links TRBV20-1 to TRBJ2-7; 11 nucleotides align to TRBD2. The CDR3 has 14 amino acids. Germline loops: CDR1 DFQATT, CDR2 SNEGSKA (reference sequence). This CDR3 reads CSASLAGGPYERYF. Written as DNA, the CDR3 is TGCAGTGCTAGTCTAGCGGGAGGACCCTACGAGCGGTACTTC.

The genes are TRBV21-1 and TRBJ2-3; TRBD2 is the table's D call, not checked against the DNA. TRBV21-1 is labeled a pseudogene. The CDR3 runs to 17 residues. DNA of the CDR3: TGTGCCAGCAGCCGTGGAGGGGTTACGGGTGAGACAGATACGCAGTATTTT. Translated: CASSRGGVTGETDTQYF.

The CDR3 region has the DNA TGTGCCAGCAGCCCCGACGTCGGGGTCACCTACGAGCAGTACTTC. Translated: CASSPDVGVTYEQYF. The rearrangement links TRBV7-2 to TRBJ2-7; D perhaps matches TRBD2 (5 bases). The V end was cut by 5 bases, the J end by 2 bases, with 16 bases between. Looked up from germline, CDR1 is SGHTA and CDR2 is FQGNSA. This CDR3 spans 15 amino acids.

The table lists this clonotype with a count of one. A read error may explain this, as a much larger clone is one base away. V gene TRBV6-4 combines with J gene TRBJ2-7; no clear D. Germline CDR1 MRHNA, CDR2 SNTAGT. CDR3 length: 13 amino acids. V lost 8 bases, J lost 0 bases, and 11 bases lay in between. The CDR3 DNA is TGTGCCAGCGCGAATCCCAGCTCCTACGAGCAGTACTTC. Translated: CASANPSSYEQYF.

This clonotype has only one observation. The chain is built from TRBV7-9 and TRBJ2-1; D might be TRBD1 or TRBD2, each matching 6 bases. The closer fit of TRBJ2-7 to the DNA end suggests the J call may be wrong. Germline V lookup: CDR1 SEHNR, CDR2 FQNEAQ (reference sequence). The CDR3 loop spans 15 amino acids. Written as DNA, the CDR3 is TGTGCCAGCATTCACCCGGGGGCTCCCTACAATGAGCAGTACTTC. This codes for CASIHPGAPYNEQYF.

This clonotype has a handful of counts. The V and J genes are TRBV4-1 and TRBJ1-2; the D gene is possibly TRBD1 (5 bases). Germline lookup yields CDR1 MGHRA and CDR2 YSYEKL. The CDR3 extends over 13 amino acids. V lost 10 bases to trimming and J lost 6 bases, with 18 bases between them. Here the CDR3 reads CAINDPGTDGYTF. The CDR3 region has the DNA TGCGCCATCAACGACCCAGGGACGGATGGCTACACCTTC.